These T cell receptor beta chains were read from a single sample in a study of T-cell reconstitution after alpha-beta-depleted transplantation in children. Using its own MiXCR run on the PCR reads, TCRdb lists one record per CDR3 protein. The sample yields a few hundred thousand distinct CDR3 sequences, roughly 15% seen once. The sample was PBMCs, mostly from graft donor cells, taken 360 days after TCRalphabeta/CD19-depleted stem cell transplant. The source of these receptors is a boy younger than two who had a stem cell transplant for Wiskott-Aldrich syndrome, so the T cells may come from the graft donor. Both conserved end residues are part of each CDR3. The order of the fields is clone size, J gene, V gene, CDR3 protein. Clone size is stated in some rows and not others, as once, few, many or a class when expanded.

.	TRBJ1-6	TRBV7-8	CASSTRRENSPLHF
few	TRBJ2-2	TRBV27	CASSPATTNTGELFF
few	TRBJ1-6	TRBV6-5	CASSYSRHRDNSPLHF
.	TRBJ1-6	TRBV30	CAWSVQSPLHF
few	TRBJ1-5	TRBV5-1	CASSFRGDNQPQHF
once	TRBJ2-1	TRBV6-5	CASSYSRQTNEQFF
few	TRBJ2-1	TRBV20-1	CSDRTPLGYNEQFF
few	TRBJ2-7	TRBV9	CASSPRQGKQYF
.	TRBJ2-1	TRBV12-5	CASGGDAGTSGYNEQFF
few	TRBJ2-7	TRBV12-3/TRBV12-4	CASSLGQGPLYEQYF
few	TRBJ1-2	TRBV18	CASSGTAGYTF
.	TRBJ2-1	TRBV2	CASKEPGPILNEQFF
few	TRBJ2-4	TRBV4-1	CASSQGQGSLPKNIQYF
.	TRBJ1-3	TRBV6-5	CASSYSPGNTIYF
many	TRBJ1-5	TRBV20-1	CSARDPGTHNQPQHF
.	TRBJ2-1	TRBV28	CASSLGPWSNNEQFF
.	TRBJ2-2	TRBV7-6	CASSLGSPSGSNLAGELFF
.	TRBJ2-2	TRBV3-1	CASSLAGSNTGELFF
.	TRBJ2-1	TRBV5-1	CASSLLVAGSTYNEQFF
.	TRBJ2-4	TRBV6-1	CASSGGIRLRNIQYF
.	TRBJ2-7	TRBV6-2/TRBV6-3	CASSYPFGAEYYEQYF
.	TRBJ1-1	TRBV5-5	CASSPVNTEAFF
.	TRBJ2-2	TRBV5-1	CASSRRGTGDTGELFF